The clone carrying this T cell receptor beta chain was observed a handful of times. Its antigen is not identified. This sample was included in a study of T-cell memory formation after mild COVID-19. Study in general: TCR clusters were mostly donor specific. General study findings and limits: The finding that pre-infection memory included some responding clones suggested that cross-reactive memory joined. Among CD4+ contracting clones, most were CM and EM, and CD8+ ones EMRA.

TCRdb reprocessed the 5' RACE reads with MiXCR, giving one entry per CDR3 protein. This table holds 150,000 to 200,000 distinct CDR3 sequences, roughly 14% found once. Germline trimming cut 5 bases from V and 3 bases from J; bases unmatched to any gene: 14. CDR1 is SNHLY and CDR2 is FYNNEI in the germline V gene. The length of the CDR3 is 17 residues. This sequence joins TRBV2 and TRBJ1-2, with 8 positions matching TRBD1. Sequencing was carried out using PBMCs or a T cell subset sorted from them (not recorded which). This sequence was found in an adult woman who had mild COVID-19 (a few samples of this study predate the infection). Cell type and time point are not known. CDR3 nucleotides: TGTGCCAGCAGTCATAACGTCGACAGGGGACCCCACTATGGCTACACCTTC. It specifies CASSHNVDRGPHYGYTF.